This TCR beta chain was recorded in a study of tumor-infiltrating lymphocytes in primary liver carcinoma. Study results and caveats: Reduced overlap was seen in tumor-adjacent and tumor-blood pairs versus tumor region pairs. Each sample was bulk and unsorted; consequently, CD4+ and CD8+ repertoires were not compared. A significantly higher top-250-clone fraction was found in tumors than in blood (p = 0.039).

Germline DNA was also extracted, and blood RNA derived from unsorted whole blood. Preoperatively, about 4 milliliters of peripheral blood were collected. V dropped 4 bases and J dropped 7 bases, with 13 bases sitting between them. There are 13 residues in the CDR3. Looked up from germline, CDR1 is SQVTM and CDR2 is ANQGSEA. This clonotype has ten or more counts. Antigen: not known. TCR beta cDNA was reverse-transcribed from 500 to 550 ng of total RNA. The reaction used a constant-region primer and ProtoScript II reverse transcriptase. Slightly modified ARM-PCR served as the procedure for the TCR beta libraries. These libraries came from three rounds of nested multiplex PCR. The first two PCR rounds used TRBV1-TRBV30 primers with a Cbeta primer, roughly 10 cycles each. TCRdb independently ran MiXCR on the multiplex PCR reads; one entry per CDR3 protein. The table records 250,000 to 400,000 distinct CDR3 sequences, 60% to 80% of them present only once.

The source of this sequence is a middle-aged man with primary liver carcinoma and hepatitis B virus infection. The V and J genes are TRBV29-1 and TRBJ2-2; D gene ambiguous. The sample consisted of peripheral blood. In DNA form, the CDR3 reads TGCAGCGTTGTGACTGGGTTTGACGGGGAGCTGTTTTTT. Encoded protein: CSVVTGFDGELFF.